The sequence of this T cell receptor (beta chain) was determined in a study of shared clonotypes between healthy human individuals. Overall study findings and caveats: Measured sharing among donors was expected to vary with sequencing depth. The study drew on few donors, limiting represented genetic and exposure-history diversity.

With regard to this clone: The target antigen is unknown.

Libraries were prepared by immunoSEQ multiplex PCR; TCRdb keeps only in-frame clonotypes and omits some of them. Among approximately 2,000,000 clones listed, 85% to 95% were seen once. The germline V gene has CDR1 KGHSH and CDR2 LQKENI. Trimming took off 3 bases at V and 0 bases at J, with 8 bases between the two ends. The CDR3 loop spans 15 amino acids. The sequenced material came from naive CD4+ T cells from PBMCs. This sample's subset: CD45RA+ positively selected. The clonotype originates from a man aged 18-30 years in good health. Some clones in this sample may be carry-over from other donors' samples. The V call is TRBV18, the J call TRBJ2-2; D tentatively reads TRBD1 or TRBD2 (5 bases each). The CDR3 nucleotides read TGTGCCAGCTCACCGGGGGAAACGAACACCGGGGAGCTGTTTTTT. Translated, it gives CASSPGETNTGELFF.